Listed below are T cell receptor beta chains from one sample, sequenced in a study of blood T cell repertoires in COVID-19. Assay: immunoSEQ multiplex PCR; the TCRdb copy retains only in-frame clones and omits some. The data show 90,000 to 120,000 clones, with around 88% seen just once and about 6.8% held by the top ten. The material sequenced was peripheral blood. These receptors originate from a man over 45 with active or convalescent COVID-19. CDR3s include the opening cysteine and the closing phenylalanine or tryptophan. Each record gives: CDR3 length, J gene, D gene, V gene, CDR3 DNA, CDR3 protein. A D gene is named only where the DNA matches it firmly.

CDR3 length: 12
J gene: TRBJ2-2
D gene: .
V gene: TRBV6-5
CDR3 DNA: TGTGCCAGTCGGTCAATGACCGGGGAGCTGTTTTTT
CDR3 protein: CASRSMTGELFF

CDR3 length: 14
J gene: TRBJ1-2
D gene: .
V gene: TRBV4-3
CDR3 DNA: TGCGCCAGCAGCCAAGATAGATCTCTGTATGGCTACACCTTC
CDR3 protein: CASSQDRSLYGYTF

CDR3 length: 15
J gene: TRBJ2-7
D gene: TRBD2
V gene: TRBV7-8
CDR3 DNA: TGTGCCAGCAGCTCCAGACGACTAGCGGGCCACGAGCAGTACTTC
CDR3 protein: CASSSRRLAGHEQYF

CDR3 length: 13
J gene: TRBJ2-2
D gene: .
V gene: TRBV4-3
CDR3 DNA: TGCGCCAGCAGCACCCTAATTACCGGGGAGCTGTTTTTT
CDR3 protein: CASSTLITGELFF

CDR3 length: 11
J gene: TRBJ2-7
D gene: .
V gene: TRBV6-5
CDR3 DNA: TGTGCCAGCCATGACAGATACGAGCAGTACTTC
CDR3 protein: CASHDRYEQYF

CDR3 length: 15
J gene: TRBJ2-1
D gene: TRBD1
V gene: TRBV11-2
CDR3 DNA: TGTGCCAGCAGGGGGGGAGCGGGACAGGGCAATGAGCAGTTCTTC
CDR3 protein: CASRGGAGQGNEQFF

CDR3 length: 13
J gene: TRBJ2-7
D gene: TRBD2
V gene: TRBV4-3
CDR3 DNA: TGCGCCAGCAGCCGAGGCGGGAGCCACGAGCAGTACTTC
CDR3 protein: CASSRGGSHEQYF

CDR3 length: 18
J gene: TRBJ2-1
D gene: .
V gene: TRBV5-4
CDR3 DNA: TGTGCCAGCAGCTTGGTACTCGGTCCGCTACATGTACAGAATGAGCAGTTCTTC
CDR3 protein: CASSLVLGPLHVQNEQFF

CDR3 length: 15
J gene: TRBJ2-1
D gene: TRBD2
V gene: TRBV19
CDR3 DNA: TGTGCCACCAATCAGGGGGCTAGCGGGAGCAATGAGCAGTTCTTC
CDR3 protein: CATNQGASGSNEQFF

CDR3 length: 18
J gene: TRBJ2-7
D gene: TRBD2
V gene: TRBV10-2
CDR3 DNA: TGCGCCAGCTCGCGGGGGAAGGGCAGTACTAGCGGGAGTGCCGAGCAGTACTTC
CDR3 protein: CASSRGKGSTSGSAEQYF